The present entry profiles one T cell receptor beta chain with its context. Its antigen is not yet known. No base-level quality is on record; no much larger clone is a single base apart. Each donor gave one peripheral blood draw, roughly 0.12 L on average, collected into heparinised tubes. Using a panel that included CD45RO, CCR7, CD25, CD127, CD95 and CD27, naive, central memory, regulatory and stem cell-like memory CD4+ T cells were sorted on a BD FACSAria II. Purity was above 98% for every sorted population. PBMCs were separated immediately by Lymphoprep density gradient centrifugation and were stained directly, without being cultured. Samples were stained and sorted in pairs, with one healthy donor and one patient per experiment, so that batch effects were minimized. This record belongs to a study of beta chain features in type 1 diabetes listed by TCRdb under 2018. Study-level background: Mean age, gender distribution, total cell number and subset yield were not different between patients and healthy donors. A total of under 140,000,000 sorted cells were examined across all samples, and the number of cells per subset was strongly correlated with RNA yield. In the study, TCRB repertoires of sorted circulating CD4+ T cell subsets from recently diagnosed type 1 diabetes patients were compared with those of matched healthy donors. Regulatory and stem cell-like memory subsets were obtained from only 8 patients and roughly 8 healthy donors, while naive and central memory subsets were obtained from all 30 or so donors. Here is what the overall study found, with its caveats: In all four CD4+ subsets, TCRB CDR3 length was moderately but significantly shorter in type 1 diabetes patients. Sequencing cDNA rather than genomic DNA could over-represent highly expressing activated cells, although activation and CD3 levels did not differ between groups. At VDJ recombination sites, patients with type 1 diabetes made fewer insertions and deleted more nucleotides, a pattern implying thymic rearrangement abnormalities. The naive, central memory and regulatory TCRB repertoires appeared to resemble one another more closely among patients than among healthy donors. Because the HLA sub-analyses included only small numbers of individuals, any influence of HLA type on TCRB rearrangement was left unresolved. PCR may preferentially amplify shorter templates, but because patient and control samples were amplified and corrected together, any resulting skew would affect both groups equally.

Spanning cysteine to phenylalanine, the CDR3 consists of 13 amino acids. Only the CDR3 portion is preserved as DNA: 39 bases, with reading frame beginning at the first base. V and J are trimmed by 5 bases and 3 bases, and the gene matches miss 2 bases of the junction. According to the germline V gene, CDR1 reads SGHDN and CDR2 reads FVKESK. The entire amount of isolated RNA was reverse transcribed using the High Capacity cDNA Reverse Transcription Kit, so the sequenced TCRB transcripts were expressed ones. Deep immunoSEQ sequencing was applied to naive, central memory and regulatory T cell samples, giving an average of about 3.7 million total reads per sample. Sorted cells were lysed in RLT buffer, and RNA was extracted using DNase-treated RNeasy Micro or Mini kits according to cell number. To prevent cross-contamination, each cell subset was processed individually, whereas patient and healthy donor samples were processed jointly. The immunoSEQ multiplex PCR was used to amplify TCRB sequences from cDNA, yielding 87-bp fragments that span the CDR3 region. The amplicons were sequenced using the Illumina HiSeq platform. For the original study's pipeline: Synthetic template baselines were used to correct PCR bias computationally, reads within Hamming distance 2 were collapsed, and singletons that could not be merged were discarded. Reads were aligned to IMGT to assign V, D and J genes, CDR3 length, and insertions or deletions at six rearrangement sites. Clonotype counts were normalized to sorted cell number within each subset before computing true diversity and Gini coefficients with the tcR R package. The overlap coefficient, calculated on TCRB nucleotide sequences, was used to quantify repertoire sharing. Out-of-frame TCRB sequences from naive cells were analyzed to stand in for the pre-selection repertoire. TCRdb re-hosts the immuneACCESS table, in-frame sequences only. Its copies lack some clones; in the studies checked, an unresolved V gene accounts for under half of them, and the cause for the rest is not known. The DNA was the basis for D and trimming; V, J and clone size are from that table. Within this sample are about 360,000 clones, with 10% to 15% of them counted one time only. The leading ten clones occupy about 0.018% of the sample.

The V and J segments used are TRBV14 and TRBJ1-1; 8 bases in the middle match TRBD1. This TCR was sampled from a young man in good health. The sample consisted of naive CD4+ T cells from blood. The sample's cell subset or site label is to be understood as: true naive CD4+ T cells. This receptor has the CDR3 CASSKQGDTEAFF. In nucleotides, the sequence is TGTGCCAGCAGCAAACAGGGGGACACTGAAGCTTTCTTT.